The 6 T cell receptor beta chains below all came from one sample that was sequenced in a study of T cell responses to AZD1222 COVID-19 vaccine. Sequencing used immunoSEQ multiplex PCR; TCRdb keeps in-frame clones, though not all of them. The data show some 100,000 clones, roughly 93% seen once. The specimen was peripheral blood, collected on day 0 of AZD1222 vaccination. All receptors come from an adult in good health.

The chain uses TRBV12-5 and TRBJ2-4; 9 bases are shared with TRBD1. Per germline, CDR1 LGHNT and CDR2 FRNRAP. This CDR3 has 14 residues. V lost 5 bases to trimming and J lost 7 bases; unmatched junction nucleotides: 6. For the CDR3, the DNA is TGTGCTAGTGGTCCCCGGGACAGGGATAACATTCAGTACTTC. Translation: CASGPRDRDNIQYF.

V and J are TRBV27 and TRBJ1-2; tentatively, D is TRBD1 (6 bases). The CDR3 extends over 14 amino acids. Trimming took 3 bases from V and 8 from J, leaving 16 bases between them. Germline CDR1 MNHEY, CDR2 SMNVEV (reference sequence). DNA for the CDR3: TGTGCCAGCAGTTTCAGGACGGGGGCGGTCGGCTACACCTTC. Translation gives CASSFRTGAVGYTF.

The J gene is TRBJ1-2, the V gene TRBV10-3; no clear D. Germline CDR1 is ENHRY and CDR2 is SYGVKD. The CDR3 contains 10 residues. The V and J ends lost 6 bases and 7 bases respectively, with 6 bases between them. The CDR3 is CAIRSSGYTF. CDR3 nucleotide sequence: TGTGCCATCAGGTCCTCTGGCTACACCTTC.

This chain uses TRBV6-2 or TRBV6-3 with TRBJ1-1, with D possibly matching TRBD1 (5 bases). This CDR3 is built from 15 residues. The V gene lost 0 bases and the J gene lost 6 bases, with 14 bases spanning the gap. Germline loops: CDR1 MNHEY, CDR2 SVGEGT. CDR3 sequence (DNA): TGTGCCAGCAGTTACTCGACATGGGGCACGTCTGAAGCTTTCTTT. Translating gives CASSYSTWGTSEAFF.

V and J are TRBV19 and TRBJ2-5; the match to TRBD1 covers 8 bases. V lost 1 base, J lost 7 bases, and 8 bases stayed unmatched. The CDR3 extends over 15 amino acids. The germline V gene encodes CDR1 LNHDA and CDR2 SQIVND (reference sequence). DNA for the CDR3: TGTGCCAGTAGTATAGCGGCAGGGGGCGTTGGGACCCAGTACTTC. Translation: CASSIAAGGVGTQYF.

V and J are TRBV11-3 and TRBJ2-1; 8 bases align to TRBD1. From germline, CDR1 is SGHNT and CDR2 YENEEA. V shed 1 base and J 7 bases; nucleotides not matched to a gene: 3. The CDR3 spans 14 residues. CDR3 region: CASSLGYRGNEQFF. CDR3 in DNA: TGTGCCAGCAGCTTAGGATACAGGGGGAATGAGCAGTTCTTC.